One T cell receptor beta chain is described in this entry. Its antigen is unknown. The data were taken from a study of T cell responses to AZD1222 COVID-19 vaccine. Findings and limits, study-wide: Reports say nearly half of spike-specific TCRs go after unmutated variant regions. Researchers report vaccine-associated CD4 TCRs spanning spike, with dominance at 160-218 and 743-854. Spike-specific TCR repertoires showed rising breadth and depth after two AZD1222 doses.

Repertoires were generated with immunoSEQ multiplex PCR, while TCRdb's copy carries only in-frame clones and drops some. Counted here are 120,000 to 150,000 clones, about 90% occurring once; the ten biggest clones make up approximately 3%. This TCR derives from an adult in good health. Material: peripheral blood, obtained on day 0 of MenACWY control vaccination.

CDR3 in amino acids: CASSIVGSPLHF. For the CDR3, the DNA is TGTGCCAGTAGTATTGTCGGGTCACCCCTCCACTTT. The genes are TRBV19 and TRBJ1-6, with no clear D. The CDR3 is 12 residues long. Germline lookup yields CDR1 LNHDA and CDR2 SQIVND (reference sequence). The germline V and J ends were trimmed by 3 bases and 10 bases, with 7 bases remaining between them.